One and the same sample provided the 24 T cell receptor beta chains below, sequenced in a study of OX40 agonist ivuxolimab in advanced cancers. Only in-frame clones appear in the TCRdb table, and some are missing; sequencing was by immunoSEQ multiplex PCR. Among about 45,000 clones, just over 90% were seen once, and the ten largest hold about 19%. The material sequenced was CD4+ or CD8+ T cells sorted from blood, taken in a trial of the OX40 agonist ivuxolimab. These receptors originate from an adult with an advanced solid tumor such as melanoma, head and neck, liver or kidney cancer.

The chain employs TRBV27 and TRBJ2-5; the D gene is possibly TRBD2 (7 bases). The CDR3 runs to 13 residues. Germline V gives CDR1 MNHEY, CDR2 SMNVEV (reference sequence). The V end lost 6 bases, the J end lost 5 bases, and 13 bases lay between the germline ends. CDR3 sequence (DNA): TGTGCCAGCAGCCCCGGGGGGCGGGAGACCCAGTACTTC. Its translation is CASSPGGRETQYF.

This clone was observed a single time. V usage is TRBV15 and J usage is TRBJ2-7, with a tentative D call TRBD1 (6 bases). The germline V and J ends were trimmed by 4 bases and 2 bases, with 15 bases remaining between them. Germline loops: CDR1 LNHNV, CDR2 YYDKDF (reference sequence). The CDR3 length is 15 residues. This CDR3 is CATSTGTGLAYEQYF. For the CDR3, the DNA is TGTGCCACCAGCACCGGAACAGGGTTGGCCTACGAGCAGTACTTC.

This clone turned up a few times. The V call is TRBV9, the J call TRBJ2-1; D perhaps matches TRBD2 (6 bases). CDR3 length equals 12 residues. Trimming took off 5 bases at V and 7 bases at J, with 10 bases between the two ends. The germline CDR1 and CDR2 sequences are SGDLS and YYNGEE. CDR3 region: CASRGSGNEQFF. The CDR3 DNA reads TGTGCCAGCAGGGGGAGCGGGAATGAGCAGTTCTTC.

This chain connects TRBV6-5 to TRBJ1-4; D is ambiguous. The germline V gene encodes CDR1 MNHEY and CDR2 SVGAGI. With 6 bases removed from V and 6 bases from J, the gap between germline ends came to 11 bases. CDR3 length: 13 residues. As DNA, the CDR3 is TGTGCCAGCAGACTGAATTCGGATGAAAAACTGTTTTTT. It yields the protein CASRLNSDEKLFF.

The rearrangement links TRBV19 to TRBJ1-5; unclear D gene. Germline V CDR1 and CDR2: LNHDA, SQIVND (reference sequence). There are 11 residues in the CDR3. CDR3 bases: TGTGGCTGTGGCGTCGATCAGCCCCAGCATTTT. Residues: CGCGVDQPQHF. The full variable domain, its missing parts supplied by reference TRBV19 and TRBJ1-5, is DGGITQSPKYLFRKEGQNVTLSCEQNLNHDAMYWYRQDPGQGLRLIYYSQIVNDFQKGDIAEGYSVSREKKESFPLTVTSAQKNPTAFYLCGCGVDQPQHFGDGTRLSIL.

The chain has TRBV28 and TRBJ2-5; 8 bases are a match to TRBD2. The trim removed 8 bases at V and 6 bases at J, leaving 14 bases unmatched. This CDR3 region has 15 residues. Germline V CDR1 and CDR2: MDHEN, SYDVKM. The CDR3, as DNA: TGTGCCAGCGGAGCGGGGGACCTTCCGGGGAAGACCCAGTACTTC. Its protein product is CASGAGDLPGKTQYF.

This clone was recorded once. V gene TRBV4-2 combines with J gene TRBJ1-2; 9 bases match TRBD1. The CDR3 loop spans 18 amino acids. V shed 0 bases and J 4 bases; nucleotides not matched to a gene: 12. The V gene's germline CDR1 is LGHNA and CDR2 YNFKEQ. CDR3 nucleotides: TGTGCCAGCAGCCAAGAGACGACAGGGGGAGAAACCTTCTATGGCTACACCTTC. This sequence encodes CASSQETTGGETFYGYTF.

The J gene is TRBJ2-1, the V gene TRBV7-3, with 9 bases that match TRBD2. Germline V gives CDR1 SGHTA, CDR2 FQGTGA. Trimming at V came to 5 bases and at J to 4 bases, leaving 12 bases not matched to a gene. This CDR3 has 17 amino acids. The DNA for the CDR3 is TGTGCCAGCAGCCCCGCTTCTGCGGGAGGGGATTACAATGAGCAGTTCTTC. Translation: CASSPASAGGDYNEQFF. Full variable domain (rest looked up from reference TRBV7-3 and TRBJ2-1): GAGVSQTPSNKVTEKGKYVELRCDPISGHTALYWYRQSLGQGPEFLIYFQGTGAADDSGLPNDRFFAVRPEGSVSTLKIQRTERGDSAVYLCASSPASAGGDYNEQFFGPGTRLTVL.

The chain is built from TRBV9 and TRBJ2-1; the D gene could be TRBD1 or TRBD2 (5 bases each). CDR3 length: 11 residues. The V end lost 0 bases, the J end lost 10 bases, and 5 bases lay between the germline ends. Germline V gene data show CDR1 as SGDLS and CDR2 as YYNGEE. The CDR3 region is CASSVGDEQFF. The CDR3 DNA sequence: TGTGCCAGCAGCGTAGGGGACGAGCAGTTCTTC.

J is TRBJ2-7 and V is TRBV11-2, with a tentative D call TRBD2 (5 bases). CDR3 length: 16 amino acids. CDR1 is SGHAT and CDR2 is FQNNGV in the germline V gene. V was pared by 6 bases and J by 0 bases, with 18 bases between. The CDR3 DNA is TGTGCCAGCAGACCTGGCGGGCCTGAGTACTCCTACGAGCAGTACTTC. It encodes CASRPGGPEYSYEQYF. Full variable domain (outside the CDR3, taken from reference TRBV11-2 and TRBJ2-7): EAGVAQSPRYKIIEKRQSVAFWCNPISGHATLYWYQQILGQGPKLLIQFQNNGVVDDSQLPKDRFSAERLKGVDSTLKIQPAKLEDSAVYLCASRPGGPEYSYEQYFGPGTRLTVT.

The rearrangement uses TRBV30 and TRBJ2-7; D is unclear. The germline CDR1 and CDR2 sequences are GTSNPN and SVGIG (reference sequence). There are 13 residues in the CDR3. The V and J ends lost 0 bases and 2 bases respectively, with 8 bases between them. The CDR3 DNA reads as TGTGCCTGGAGTGTTGGCAGGACCTACGAGCAGTACTTC. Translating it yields CAWSVGRTYEQYF.

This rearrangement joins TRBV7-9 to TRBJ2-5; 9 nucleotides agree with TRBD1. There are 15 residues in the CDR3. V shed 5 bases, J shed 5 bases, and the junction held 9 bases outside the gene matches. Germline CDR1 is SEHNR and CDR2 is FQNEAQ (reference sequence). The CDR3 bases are TGTGCCAGCAGCCTAAGGACAGGGGTTCGTGAGACCCAGTACTTC. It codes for CASSLRTGVRETQYF.

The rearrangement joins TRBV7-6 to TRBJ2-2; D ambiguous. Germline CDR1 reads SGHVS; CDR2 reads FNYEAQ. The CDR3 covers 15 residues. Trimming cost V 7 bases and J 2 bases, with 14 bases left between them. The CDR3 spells CASTQEPANTGELFF. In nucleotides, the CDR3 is TGTGCCAGCACCCAGGAACCTGCTAACACCGGGGAGCTGTTTTTT.

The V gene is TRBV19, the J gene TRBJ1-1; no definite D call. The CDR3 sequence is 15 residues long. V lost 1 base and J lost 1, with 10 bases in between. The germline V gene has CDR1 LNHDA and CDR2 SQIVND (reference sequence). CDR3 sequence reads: CASSIGTAGNTEAFF. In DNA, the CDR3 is TGTGCCAGTAGTATAGGTACGGCGGGGAACACTGAAGCTTTCTTT.

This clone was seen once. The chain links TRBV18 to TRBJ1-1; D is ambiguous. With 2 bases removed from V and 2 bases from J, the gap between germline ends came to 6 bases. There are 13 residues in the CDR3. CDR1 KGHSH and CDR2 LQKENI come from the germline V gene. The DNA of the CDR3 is TGTGCCAGCTCACCATCTCACAACACTGAAGCTTTCTTT. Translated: CASSPSHNTEAFF.

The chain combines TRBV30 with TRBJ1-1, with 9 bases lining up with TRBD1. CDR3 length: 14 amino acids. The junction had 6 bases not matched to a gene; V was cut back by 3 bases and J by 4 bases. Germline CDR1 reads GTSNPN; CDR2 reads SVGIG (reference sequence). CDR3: CAWSPGQGRTEAFF. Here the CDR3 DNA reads TGTGCCTGGAGCCCGGGACAGGGACGCACTGAAGCTTTCTTT.

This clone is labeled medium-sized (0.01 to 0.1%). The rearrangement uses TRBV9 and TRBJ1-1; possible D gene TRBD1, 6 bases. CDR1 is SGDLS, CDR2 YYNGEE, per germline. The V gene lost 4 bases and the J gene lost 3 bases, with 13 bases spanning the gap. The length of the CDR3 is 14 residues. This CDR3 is CASSPRDTYTEAFF. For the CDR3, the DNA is TGTGCCAGCAGCCCCCGGGACACTTACACTGAAGCTTTCTTT. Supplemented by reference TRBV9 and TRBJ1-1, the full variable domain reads DSGVTQTPKHLITATGQRVTLRCSPRSGDLSVYWYQQSLDQGLQFLIQYYNGEERAKGNILERFSAQQFPDLHSELNLSSLELGDSALYFCASSPRDTYTEAFFGQGTRLTVV.

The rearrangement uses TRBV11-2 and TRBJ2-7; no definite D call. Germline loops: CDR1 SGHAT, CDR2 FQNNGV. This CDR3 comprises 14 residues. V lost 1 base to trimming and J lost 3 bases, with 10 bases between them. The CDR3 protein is CASSLAVNLYEQYF. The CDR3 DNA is TGTGCCAGCAGCTTAGCGGTCAACCTCTACGAGCAGTACTTC.

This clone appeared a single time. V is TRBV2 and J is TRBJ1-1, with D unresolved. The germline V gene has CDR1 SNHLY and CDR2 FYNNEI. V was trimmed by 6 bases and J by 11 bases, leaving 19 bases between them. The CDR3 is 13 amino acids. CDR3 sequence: CASSAPGPSVAFF. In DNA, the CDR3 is TGTGCCAGCAGCGCGCCCGGTCCCTCGGTGGCTTTCTTT.

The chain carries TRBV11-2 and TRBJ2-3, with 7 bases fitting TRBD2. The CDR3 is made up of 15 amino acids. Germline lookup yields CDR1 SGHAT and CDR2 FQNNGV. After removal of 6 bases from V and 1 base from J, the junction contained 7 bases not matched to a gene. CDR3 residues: CASSFAGRGTDTQYF. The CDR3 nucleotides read TGTGCCAGCAGTTTTGCTGGGAGGGGCACAGATACGCAGTATTTT. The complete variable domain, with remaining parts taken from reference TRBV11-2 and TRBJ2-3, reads EAGVAQSPRYKIIEKRQSVAFWCNPISGHATLYWYQQILGQGPKLLIQFQNNGVVDDSQLPKDRFSAERLKGVDSTLKIQPAKLEDSAVYLCASSFAGRGTDTQYFGPGTRLTVL.

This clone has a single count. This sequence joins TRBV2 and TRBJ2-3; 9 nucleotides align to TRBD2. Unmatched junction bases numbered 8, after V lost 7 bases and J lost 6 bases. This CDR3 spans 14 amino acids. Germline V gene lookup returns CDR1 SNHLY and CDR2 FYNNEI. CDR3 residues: CASNSGGSRDTQYF. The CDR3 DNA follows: TGTGCCAGCAACAGCGGGGGGTCAAGGGATACGCAGTATTTT. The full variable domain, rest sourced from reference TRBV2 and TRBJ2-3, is EPEVTQTPSHQVTQMGQEVILRCVPISNHLYFYWYRQILGQKVEFLVSFYNNEISEKSEIFDDQFSVERPDGSNFTLKIRSTKLEDSAMYFCASNSGGSRDTQYFGPGTRLTVL.

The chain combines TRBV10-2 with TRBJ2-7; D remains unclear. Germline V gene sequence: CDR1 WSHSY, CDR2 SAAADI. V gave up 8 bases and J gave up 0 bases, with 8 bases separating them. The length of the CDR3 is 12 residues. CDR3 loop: CASLGNSYEQYF. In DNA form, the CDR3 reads TGCGCCAGCTTAGGGAACTCCTACGAGCAGTACTTC.

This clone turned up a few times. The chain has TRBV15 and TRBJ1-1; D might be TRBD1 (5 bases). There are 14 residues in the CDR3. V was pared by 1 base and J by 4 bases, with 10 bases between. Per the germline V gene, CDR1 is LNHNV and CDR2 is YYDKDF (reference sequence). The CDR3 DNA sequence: TGTGCCACCAGCAGAGCGGGGCATGGCACTGAAGCTTTCTTT. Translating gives CATSRAGHGTEAFF.

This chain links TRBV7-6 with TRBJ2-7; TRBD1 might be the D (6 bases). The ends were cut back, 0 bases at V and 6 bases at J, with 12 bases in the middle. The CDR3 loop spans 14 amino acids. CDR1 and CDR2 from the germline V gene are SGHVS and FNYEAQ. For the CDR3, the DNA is TGTGCCAGCAGCTTAGCGGTACAGGGCGGCGAGCAGTACTTC. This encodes CASSLAVQGGEQYF.